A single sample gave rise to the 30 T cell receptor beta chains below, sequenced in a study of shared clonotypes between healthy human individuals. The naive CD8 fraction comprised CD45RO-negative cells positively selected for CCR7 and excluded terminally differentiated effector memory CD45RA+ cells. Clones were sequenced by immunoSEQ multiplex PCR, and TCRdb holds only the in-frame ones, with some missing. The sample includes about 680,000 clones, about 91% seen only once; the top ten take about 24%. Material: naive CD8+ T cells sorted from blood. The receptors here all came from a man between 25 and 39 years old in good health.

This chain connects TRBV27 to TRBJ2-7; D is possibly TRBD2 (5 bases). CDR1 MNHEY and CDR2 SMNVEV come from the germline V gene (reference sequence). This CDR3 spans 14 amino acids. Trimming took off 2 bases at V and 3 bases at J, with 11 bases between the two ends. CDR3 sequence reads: CASSLRLPDYEQYF. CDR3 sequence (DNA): TGTGCCAGCAGTTTACGACTACCAGACTACGAGCAGTACTTC.

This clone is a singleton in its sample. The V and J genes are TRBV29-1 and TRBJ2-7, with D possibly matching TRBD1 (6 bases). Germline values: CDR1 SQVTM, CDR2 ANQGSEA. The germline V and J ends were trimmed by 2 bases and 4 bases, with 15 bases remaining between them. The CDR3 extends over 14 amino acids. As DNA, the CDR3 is TGCAGCGTTGAACGAAGGGGGTATCGATACGAGCAGTACTTC. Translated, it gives CSVERRGYRYEQYF.

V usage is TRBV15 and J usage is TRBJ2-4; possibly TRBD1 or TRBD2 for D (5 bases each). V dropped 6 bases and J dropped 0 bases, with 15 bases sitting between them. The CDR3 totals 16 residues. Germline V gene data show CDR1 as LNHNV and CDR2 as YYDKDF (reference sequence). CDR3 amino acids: CATREGTMGAKNIQYF. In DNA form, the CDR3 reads TGTGCCACCAGAGAGGGGACCATGGGAGCCAAAAACATTCAGTACTTC.

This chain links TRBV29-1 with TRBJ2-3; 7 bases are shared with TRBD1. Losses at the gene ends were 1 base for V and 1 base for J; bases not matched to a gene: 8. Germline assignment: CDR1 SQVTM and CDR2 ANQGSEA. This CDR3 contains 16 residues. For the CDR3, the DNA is TGCAGCGTTGAAGTCCCGACAGGGAAACGCACAGATACGCAGTATTTT. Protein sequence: CSVEVPTGKRTDTQYF.

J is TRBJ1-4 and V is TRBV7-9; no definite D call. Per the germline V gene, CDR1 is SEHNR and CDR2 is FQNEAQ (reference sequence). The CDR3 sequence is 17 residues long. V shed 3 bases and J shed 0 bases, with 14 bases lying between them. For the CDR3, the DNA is TGTGCCAGCAGCTTCGCCGAGTGGGAAGCAACTAATGAAAAACTGTTTTTT. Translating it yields CASSFAEWEATNEKLFF. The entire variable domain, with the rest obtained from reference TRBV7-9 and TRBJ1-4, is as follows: DTGVSQNPRHKITKRGQNVTFRCDPISEHNRLYWYRQTLGQGPEFLTYFQNEAQLEKSRLLSDRFSAERPKGSFSTLEIQRTEQGDSAMYLCASSFAEWEATNEKLFFGSGTQLSVL.

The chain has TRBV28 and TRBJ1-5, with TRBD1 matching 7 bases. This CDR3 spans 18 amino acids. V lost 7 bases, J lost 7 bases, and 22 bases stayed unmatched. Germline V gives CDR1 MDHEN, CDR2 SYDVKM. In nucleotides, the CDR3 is TGTGCCAGCACTTCCTCCGTTCCCCAGGGGGACGGGAGACAGCCCCAGCATTTT. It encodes CASTSSVPQGDGRQPQHF.

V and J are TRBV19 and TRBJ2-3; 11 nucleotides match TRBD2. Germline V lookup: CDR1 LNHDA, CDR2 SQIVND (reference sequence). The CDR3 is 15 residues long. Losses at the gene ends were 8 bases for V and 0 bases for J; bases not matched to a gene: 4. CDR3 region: CASGRTSGSTDTQYF. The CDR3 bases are TGTGCCAGTGGGAGGACTAGCGGGAGCACAGATACGCAGTATTTT.

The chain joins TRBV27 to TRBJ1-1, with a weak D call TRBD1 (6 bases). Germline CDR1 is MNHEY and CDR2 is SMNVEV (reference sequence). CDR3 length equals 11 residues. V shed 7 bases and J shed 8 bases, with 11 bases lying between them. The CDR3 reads CASNQGTEAFF. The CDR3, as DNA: TGTGCCAGCAACCAGGGGACGGAAGCTTTCTTT.

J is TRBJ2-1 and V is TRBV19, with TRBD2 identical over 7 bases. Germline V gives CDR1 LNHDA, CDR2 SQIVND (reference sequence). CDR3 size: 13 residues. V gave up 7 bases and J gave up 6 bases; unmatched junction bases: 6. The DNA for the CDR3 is TGTGCCAGTAAGGCAGCGGGAAGCAATGAGCAGTTCTTC. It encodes CASKAAGSNEQFF. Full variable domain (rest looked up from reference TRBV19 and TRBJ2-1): DGGITQSPKYLFRKEGQNVTLSCEQNLNHDAMYWYRQDPGQGLRLIYYSQIVNDFQKGDIAEGYSVSREKKESFPLTVTSAQKNPTAFYLCASKAAGSNEQFFGPGTRLTVL.

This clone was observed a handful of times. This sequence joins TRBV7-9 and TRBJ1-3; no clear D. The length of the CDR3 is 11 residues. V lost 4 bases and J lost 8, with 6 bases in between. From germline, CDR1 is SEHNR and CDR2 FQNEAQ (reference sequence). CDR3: CASSWDYTIYF. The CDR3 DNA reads TGTGCCAGCAGCTGGGATTACACCATATATTTT.

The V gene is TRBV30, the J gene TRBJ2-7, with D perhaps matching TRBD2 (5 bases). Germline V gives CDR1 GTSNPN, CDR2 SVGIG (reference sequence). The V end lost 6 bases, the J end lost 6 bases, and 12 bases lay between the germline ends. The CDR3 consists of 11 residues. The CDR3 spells CACGQAGEQYF. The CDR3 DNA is TGTGCCTGCGGGCAGGCGGGCGAGCAGTACTTC.

For the CDR3, the DNA is TGTGCCAGCAGTTTAGGGGGCTCGGCTAACTATGGCTACACCTTC. Translated, it gives CASSLGGSANYGYTF. The V and J genes are TRBV27 and TRBJ1-2; a possible D gene is TRBD1 (6 bases). Germline assignment: CDR1 MNHEY and CDR2 SMNVEV (reference sequence). The CDR3 consists of 15 residues. Trimming pared 2 bases from V and 0 bases from J, leaving 10 bases between.

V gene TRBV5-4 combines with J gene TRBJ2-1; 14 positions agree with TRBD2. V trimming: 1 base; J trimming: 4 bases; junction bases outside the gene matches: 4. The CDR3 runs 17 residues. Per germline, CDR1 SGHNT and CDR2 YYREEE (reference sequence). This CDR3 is CASSLWGLAGEYNEQFF. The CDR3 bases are TGTGCCAGCAGCTTGTGGGGACTAGCGGGAGAGTACAATGAGCAGTTCTTC.

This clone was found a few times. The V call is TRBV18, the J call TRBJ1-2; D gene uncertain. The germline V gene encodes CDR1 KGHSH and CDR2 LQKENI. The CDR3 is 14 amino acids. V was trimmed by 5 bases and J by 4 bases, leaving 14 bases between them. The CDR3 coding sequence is TGTGCCAGCTCAGATGTGGGCCTCGGCTATGGCTACACCTTC. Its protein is CASSDVGLGYGYTF.

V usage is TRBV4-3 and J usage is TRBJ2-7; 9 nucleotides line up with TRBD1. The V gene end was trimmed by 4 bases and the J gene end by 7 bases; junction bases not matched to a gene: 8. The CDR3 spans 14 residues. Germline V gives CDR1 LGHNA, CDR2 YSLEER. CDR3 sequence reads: CASSPGQGRWEQYF. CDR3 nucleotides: TGCGCCAGCAGCCCGGGACAGGGAAGGTGGGAGCAGTACTTC.

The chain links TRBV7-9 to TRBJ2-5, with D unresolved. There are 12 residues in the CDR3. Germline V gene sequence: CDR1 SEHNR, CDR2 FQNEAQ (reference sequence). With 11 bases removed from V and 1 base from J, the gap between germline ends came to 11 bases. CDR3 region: CAFWSSQETQYF. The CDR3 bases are TGTGCCTTCTGGTCGTCCCAAGAGACCCAGTACTTC. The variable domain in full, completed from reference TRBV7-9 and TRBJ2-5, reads DTGVSQNPRHKITKRGQNVTFRCDPISEHNRLYWYRQTLGQGPEFLTYFQNEAQLEKSRLLSDRFSAERPKGSFSTLEIQRTEQGDSAMYLCAFWSSQETQYFGPGTRLLVL.

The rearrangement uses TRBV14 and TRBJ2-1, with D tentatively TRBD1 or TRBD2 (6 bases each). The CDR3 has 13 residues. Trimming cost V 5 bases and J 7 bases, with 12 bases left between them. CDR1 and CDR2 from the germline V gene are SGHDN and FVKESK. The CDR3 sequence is CASSFGGLNEQFF. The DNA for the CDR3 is TGTGCCAGCAGCTTTGGGGGGCTGAATGAGCAGTTCTTC.

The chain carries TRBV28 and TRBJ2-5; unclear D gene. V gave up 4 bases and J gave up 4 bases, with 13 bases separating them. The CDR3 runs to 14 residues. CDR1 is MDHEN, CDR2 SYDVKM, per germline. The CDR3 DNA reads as TGTGCCAGCAGTTCTCCCCGGCGCTCAGAGACCCAGTACTTC. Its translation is CASSSPRRSETQYF.

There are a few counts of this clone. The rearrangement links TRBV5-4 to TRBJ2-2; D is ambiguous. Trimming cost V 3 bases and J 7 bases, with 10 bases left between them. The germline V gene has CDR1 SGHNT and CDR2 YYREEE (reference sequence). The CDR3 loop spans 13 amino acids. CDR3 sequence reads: CASSWGNGGELFF. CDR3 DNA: TGTGCCAGCAGCTGGGGTAATGGCGGGGAGCTGTTTTTT.

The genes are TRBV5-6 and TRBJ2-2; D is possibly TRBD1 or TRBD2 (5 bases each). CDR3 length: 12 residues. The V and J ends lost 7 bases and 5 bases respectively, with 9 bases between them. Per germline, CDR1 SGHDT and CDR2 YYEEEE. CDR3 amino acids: CASHEGTGELFF. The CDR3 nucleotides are TGTGCCAGCCACGAGGGGACCGGGGAGCTGTTTTTT.

The CDR3: CASSFWAVAGQNTGELFF. In DNA form, the CDR3 reads TGTGCCAGCAGCTTTTGGGCTGTAGCGGGACAGAACACCGGGGAGCTGTTTTTT. The V and J genes are TRBV5-5 and TRBJ2-2; 8 nucleotides line up with TRBD2. The CDR3 is 18 residues long. J gave up 1 base and V 2 bases, and 10 bases lay outside the gene matches. The V gene's germline CDR1 is SGHKS and CDR2 YYEKEE (reference sequence).

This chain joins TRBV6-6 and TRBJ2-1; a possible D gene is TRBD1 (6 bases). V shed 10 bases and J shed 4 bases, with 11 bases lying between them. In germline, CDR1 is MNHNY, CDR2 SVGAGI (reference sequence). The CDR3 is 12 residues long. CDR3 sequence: CATETGYNEQFF. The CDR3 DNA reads TGTGCCACCGAAACAGGGTACAATGAGCAGTTCTTC.

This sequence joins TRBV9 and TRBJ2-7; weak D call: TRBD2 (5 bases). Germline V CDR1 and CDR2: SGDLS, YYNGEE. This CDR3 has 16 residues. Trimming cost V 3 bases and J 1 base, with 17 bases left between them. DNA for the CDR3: TGTGCCAGCAGCGCGCAGGACTTAGCCGGATCCTACGAGCAGTACTTC. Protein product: CASSAQDLAGSYEQYF.

The DNA of the CDR3 is TGTGCCAGCAGCCCGGGACAGGGAAGGGCCAACGTCCTGACTTTC. This encodes CASSPGQGRANVLTF. The chain links TRBV7-9 to TRBJ2-6, with 9 nucleotides matching TRBD1. J gave up 5 bases and V 5 bases, and 4 bases lay outside the gene matches. Germline V CDR1 and CDR2: SEHNR, FQNEAQ (reference sequence). This CDR3 is built from 15 residues.

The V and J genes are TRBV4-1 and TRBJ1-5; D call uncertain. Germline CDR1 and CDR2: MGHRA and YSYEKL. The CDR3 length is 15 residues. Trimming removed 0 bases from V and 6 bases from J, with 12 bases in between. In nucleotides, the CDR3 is TGCGCCAGCAGCCAAGATAGTACGGGGATTCAGCCCCAGCATTTT. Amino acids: CASSQDSTGIQPQHF.

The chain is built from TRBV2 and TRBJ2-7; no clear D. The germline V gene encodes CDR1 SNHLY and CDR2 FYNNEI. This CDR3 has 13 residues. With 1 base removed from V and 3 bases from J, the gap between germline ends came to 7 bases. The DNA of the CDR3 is TGTGCCAGCAGTGAAGAACCATACTACGAGCAGTACTTC. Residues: CASSEEPYYEQYF.

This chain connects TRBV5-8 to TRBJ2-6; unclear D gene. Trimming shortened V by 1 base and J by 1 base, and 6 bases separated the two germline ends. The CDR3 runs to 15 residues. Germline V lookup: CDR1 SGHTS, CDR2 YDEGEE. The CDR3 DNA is TGTGCCAGCAGCTTGAGGAGATCTGGGGCCAACGTCCTGACTTTC. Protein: CASSLRRSGANVLTF. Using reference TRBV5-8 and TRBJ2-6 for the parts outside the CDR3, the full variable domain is EAGVTQSPTHLIKTRGQQATLRCSPISGHTSVYWYQQALGLGLQFLLWYDEGEERNRGNFPPRFSGRQFPNYSSELNVNALELEDSALYLCASSLRRSGANVLTFGAGSRLTVL.

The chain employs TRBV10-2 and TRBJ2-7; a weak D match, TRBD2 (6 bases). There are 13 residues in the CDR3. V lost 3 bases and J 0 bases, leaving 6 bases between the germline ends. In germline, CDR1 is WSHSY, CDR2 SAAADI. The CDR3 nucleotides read TGCGCCAGCAGTGACGGGGGCTCCTACGAGCAGTACTTC. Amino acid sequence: CASSDGGSYEQYF.

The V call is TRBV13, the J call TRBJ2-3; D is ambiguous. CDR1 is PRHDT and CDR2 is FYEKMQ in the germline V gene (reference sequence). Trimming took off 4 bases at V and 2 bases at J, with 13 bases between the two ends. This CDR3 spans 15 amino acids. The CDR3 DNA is TGTGCCAGCAGCTCCCCTTTGGGCTTCACAGATACGCAGTATTTT. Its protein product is CASSSPLGFTDTQYF.

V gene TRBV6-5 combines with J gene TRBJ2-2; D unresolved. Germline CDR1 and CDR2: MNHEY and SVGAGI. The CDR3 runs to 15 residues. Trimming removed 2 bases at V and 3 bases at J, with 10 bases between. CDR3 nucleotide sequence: TGTGCCAGCAGTTACGGGGTCGGCGACACCGGGGAGCTGTTTTTT. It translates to CASSYGVGDTGELFF.